This T cell receptor (beta chain) was profiled in a study of kidney transplant recipient with SARS-CoV-2 infection. The V gene's germline CDR1 is MDHEN and CDR2 SYDVKM. V lost 4 bases to trimming and J lost 0 bases, with 10 bases between them. The CDR3 runs to 15 residues. This clonotype was counted at least ten times. TCRdb analysed the reads with MiXCR anew, one entry per CDR3 protein. The table records about 240,000 distinct CDR3 sequences, under 30% of them present only once. The sequence was collected from a young adult male patient who had COVID-19 and was a kidney transplant recipient. Some of these T cells may belong to the graft donor. The V and J genes are TRBV28 and TRBJ1-5, with TRBD1 as a possible D gene (6 bases). Material: a blood sample, obtained at baseline and around day 110 from a kidney transplant recipient. Here the CDR3 DNA reads TGTGCCAGCAGTTCAATACAGGGTAGCAATCAGCCCCAGCATTTT. This codes for CASSSIQGSNQPQHF.